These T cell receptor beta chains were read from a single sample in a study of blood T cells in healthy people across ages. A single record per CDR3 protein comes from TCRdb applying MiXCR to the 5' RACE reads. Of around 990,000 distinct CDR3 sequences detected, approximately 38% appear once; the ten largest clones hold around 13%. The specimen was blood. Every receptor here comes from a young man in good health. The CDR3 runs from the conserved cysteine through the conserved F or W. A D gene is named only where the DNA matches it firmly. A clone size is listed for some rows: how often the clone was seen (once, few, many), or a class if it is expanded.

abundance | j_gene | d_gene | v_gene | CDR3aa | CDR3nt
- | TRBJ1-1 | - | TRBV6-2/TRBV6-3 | CASSWAGSMNTEAFF | TGTGCCAGCAGTTGGGCAGGGTCCATGAACACTGAAGCTTTCTTT
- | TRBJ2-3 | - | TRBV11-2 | CASSLDLGPVADTQYF | TGTGCCAGCAGCTTAGATCTTGGGCCCGTCGCAGATACGCAGTATTTT
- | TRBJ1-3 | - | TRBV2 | CASSEGQGRDTIYF | TGTGCCAGCAGTGAAGGCCAGGGGAGGGACACCATATATTTT
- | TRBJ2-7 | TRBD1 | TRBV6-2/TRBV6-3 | CASSYFQGAYEQYF | TGTGCCAGCAGTTACTTTCAGGGGGCGTACGAGCAGTACTTC
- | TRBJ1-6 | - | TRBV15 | CATSRAKDSPLHF | TGTGCCACCAGCAGAGCAAAGGATTCACCCCTCCACTTT
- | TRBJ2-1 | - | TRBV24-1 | CATSDFGQPHNEQFF | TGTGCCACCAGTGATTTTGGGCAGCCACACAATGAGCAGTTCTTC
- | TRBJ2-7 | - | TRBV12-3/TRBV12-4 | CASSSLGPSGQYF | TGTGCCAGCAGTTCCCTCGGACCCTCCGGGCAGTACTTC
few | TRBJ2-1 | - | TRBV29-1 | CSVEVGDESNEQFF | TGCAGCGTTGAAGTGGGGGACGAAAGTAATGAGCAGTTCTTC
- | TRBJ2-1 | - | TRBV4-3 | CASSQDGWILSYEQFF | TGCGCCAGCAGCCAAGATGGGTGGATCCTCTCCTACGAGCAGTTCTTC
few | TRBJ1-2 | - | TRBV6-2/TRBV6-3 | CASRELRYRITNYGYTF | TGTGCCAGCAGAGAACTTAGGTACAGGATTACTAACTATGGCTACACCTTC
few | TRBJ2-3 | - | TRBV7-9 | CASSRGNADTQYF | TGTGCCAGCAGCCGTGGAAACGCAGATACGCAGTATTTT
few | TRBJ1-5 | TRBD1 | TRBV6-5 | CASSQDRDSQPQHF | TGTGCCAGCAGTCAGGACAGGGACTCGCAGCCCCAGCATTTT
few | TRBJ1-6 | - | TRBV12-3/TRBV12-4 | CASSFGPEANSPLHF | TGTGCCAGCAGTTTTGGGCCCGAGGCGAATTCACCCCTCCACTTT
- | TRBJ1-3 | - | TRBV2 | CASRGEPSGNTIYF | TGTGCCTCAAGAGGGGAACCCTCTGGAAACACCATATATTTT
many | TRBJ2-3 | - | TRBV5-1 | CATRTAINSDTQYF | TGCGCCACTCGGACAGCGATTAACTCAGATACGCAGTATTTT
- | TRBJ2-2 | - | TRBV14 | CASSQVIDTGELFF | TGTGCCAGCAGCCAAGTCATAGACACCGGGGAGCTGTTTTTT
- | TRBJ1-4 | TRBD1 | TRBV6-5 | CASSDRGATNEKLFF | TGTGCCAGCAGTGACAGGGGAGCAACTAATGAAAAACTGTTTTTT
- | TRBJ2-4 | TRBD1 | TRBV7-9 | CASSPRDRADQGNIQYF | TGTGCCAGCAGCCCCCGGGACAGGGCAGACCAGGGAAACATTCAGTACTTC
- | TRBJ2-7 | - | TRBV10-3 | CAISDPGPGAYEQYF | TGTGCCATCAGTGACCCAGGGCCAGGGGCCTACGAGCAGTACTTC
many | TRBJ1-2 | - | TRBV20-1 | CSASLPANYGYTF | TGCAGTGCTAGCCTCCCAGCTAACTATGGCTACACCTTC
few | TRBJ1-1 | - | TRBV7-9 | CASSLGGQGGEAFF | TGTGCCAGCAGCTTAGGGGGGCAGGGAGGTGAAGCTTTCTTT
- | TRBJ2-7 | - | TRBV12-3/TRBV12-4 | CASSRAGEGNSYF | TGTGCCAGCAGTAGGGCAGGGGAGGGAAATTCGTACTTC
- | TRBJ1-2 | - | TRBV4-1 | CASSQEQGDYGYTF | TGCGCCAGCAGCCAAGAACAGGGTGACTATGGCTACACCTTC
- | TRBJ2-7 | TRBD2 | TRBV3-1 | CASSQGLAGLVSYEQYF | TGTGCCAGCAGCCAGGGGCTAGCGGGGCTCGTATCCTACGAGCAGTACTTC
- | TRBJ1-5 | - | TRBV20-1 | CSPYTGLSNQPQHF | TGCAGTCCTTATACAGGGCTTAGCAATCAGCCCCAGCATTTT
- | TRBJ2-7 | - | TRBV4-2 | CASSRGQLYEQYF | TGTGCCAGCAGCCGGGGACAACTTTACGAGCAGTACTTC
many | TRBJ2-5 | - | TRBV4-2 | CASSRNRDQETQYF | TGTGCCAGCAGCCGAAACAGGGACCAAGAGACCCAGTACTTC
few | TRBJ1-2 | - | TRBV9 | CASGGAGYYGYTF | TGTGCCAGCGGGGGGGCAGGCTACTATGGCTACACCTTC
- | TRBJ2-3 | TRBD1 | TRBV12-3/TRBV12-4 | CASSPRDRVSTDAEYF | TGTGCCAGCAGTCCCCGGGACAGGGTGAGCACAGATGCGGAATATTTT
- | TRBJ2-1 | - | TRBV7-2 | CASSLVPPTVNEQFF | TGTGCCAGCAGCTTAGTTCCCCCGACAGTCAATGAGCAGTTCTTC
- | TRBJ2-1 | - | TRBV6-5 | CASRRQPSLPEQFF | TGTGCCAGCAGACGACAGCCTTCCCTTCCGGAGCAGTTCTTC
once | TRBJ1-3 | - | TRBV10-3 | CAIRQEGSGNTIYF | TGTGCCATCAGGCAGGAGGGATCTGGAAACACCATATATTTT
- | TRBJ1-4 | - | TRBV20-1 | CSASFQGPEKLFF | TGCAGTGCTAGCTTCCAGGGCCCTGAAAAACTGTTTTTT
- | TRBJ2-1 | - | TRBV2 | CASLDREQFF | TGTGCCAGCCTCGACAGGGAGCAGTTCTTC
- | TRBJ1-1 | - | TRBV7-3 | CASSLKADPNTEAFF | TGTGCCAGCAGCTTAAAGGCAGATCCGAACACTGAAGCTTTCTTT
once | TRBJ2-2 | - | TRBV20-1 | CSAPRGAYCGELFF | TGCAGTGCTCCTCGGGGGGCCTACTGTGGGGAGCTGTTTTTT
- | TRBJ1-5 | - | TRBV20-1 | CSAGGPNQPQHF | TGCAGTGCTGGGGGTCCCAATCAGCCCCAGCATTTT